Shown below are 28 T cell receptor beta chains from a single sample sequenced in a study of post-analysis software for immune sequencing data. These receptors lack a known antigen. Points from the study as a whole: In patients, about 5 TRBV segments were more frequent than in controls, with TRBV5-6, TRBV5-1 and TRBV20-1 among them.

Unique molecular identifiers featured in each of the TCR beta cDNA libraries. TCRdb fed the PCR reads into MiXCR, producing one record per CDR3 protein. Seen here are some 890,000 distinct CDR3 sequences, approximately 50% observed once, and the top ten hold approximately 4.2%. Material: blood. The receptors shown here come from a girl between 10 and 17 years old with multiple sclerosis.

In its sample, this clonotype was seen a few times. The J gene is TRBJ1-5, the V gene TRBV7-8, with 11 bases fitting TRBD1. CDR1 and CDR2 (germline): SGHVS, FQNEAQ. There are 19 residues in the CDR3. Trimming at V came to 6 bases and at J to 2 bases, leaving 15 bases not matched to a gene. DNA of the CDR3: TGTGCCAGCAGGTTAAAGCCCGGACAGGGGGCCAGTGGCAATCAGCCCCAGCATTTT. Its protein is CASRLKPGQGASGNQPQHF.

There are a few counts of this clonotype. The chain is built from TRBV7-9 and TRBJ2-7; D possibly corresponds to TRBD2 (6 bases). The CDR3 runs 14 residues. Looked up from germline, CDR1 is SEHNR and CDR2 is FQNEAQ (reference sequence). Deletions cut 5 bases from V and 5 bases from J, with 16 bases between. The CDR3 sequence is CASSPLGRDHEQYF. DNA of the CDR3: TGTGCCAGCAGCCCCCTCGGGCGGGACCACGAGCAGTACTTC.

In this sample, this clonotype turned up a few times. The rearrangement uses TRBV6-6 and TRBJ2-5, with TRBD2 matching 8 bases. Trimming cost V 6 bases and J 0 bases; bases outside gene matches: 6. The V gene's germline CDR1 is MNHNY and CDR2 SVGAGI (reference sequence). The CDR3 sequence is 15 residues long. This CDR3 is CASSYQRGHQETQYF. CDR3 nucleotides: TGTGCCAGCAGCTACCAGCGGGGGCACCAAGAGACCCAGTACTTC.

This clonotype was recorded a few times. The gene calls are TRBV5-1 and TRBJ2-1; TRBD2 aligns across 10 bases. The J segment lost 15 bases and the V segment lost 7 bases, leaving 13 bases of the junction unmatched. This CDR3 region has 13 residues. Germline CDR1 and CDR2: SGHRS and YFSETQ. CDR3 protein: CASGGLAVPSLFF. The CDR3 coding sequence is TGCGCCAGCGGCGGACTAGCGGTCCCCAGCCTGTTCTTC.

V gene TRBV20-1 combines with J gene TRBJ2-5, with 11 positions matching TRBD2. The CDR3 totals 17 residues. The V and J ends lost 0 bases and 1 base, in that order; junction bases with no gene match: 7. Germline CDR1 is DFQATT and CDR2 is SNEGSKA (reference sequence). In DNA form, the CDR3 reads TGCAGTGCTAGAGATCAACTAGCGGGGGCGATCCAAGAGACCCAGTACTTC. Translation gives CSARDQLAGAIQETQYF.

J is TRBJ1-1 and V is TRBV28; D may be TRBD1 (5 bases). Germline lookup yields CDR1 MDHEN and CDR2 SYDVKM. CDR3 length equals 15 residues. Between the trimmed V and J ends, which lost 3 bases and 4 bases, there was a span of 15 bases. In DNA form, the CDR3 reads TGTGCCAGCAGTTTCGGTGCACAGGTACTCACTGAAGCTTTCTTT. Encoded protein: CASSFGAQVLTEAFF.

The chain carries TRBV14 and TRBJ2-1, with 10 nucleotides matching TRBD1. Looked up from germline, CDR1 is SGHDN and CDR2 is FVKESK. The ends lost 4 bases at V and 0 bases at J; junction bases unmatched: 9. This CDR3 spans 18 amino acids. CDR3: CASSPSTGGLSSYNEQFF. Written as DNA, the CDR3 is TGTGCCAGCAGCCCCTCGACAGGGGGCTTAAGCTCCTACAATGAGCAGTTCTTC.

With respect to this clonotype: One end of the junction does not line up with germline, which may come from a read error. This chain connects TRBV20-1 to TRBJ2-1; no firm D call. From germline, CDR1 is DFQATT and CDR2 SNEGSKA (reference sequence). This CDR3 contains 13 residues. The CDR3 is CSARVSLRNEQFF. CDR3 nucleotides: TGCAGCGCTAGAGTTAGCCTGAGGAATGAGCAGTTCTTC.

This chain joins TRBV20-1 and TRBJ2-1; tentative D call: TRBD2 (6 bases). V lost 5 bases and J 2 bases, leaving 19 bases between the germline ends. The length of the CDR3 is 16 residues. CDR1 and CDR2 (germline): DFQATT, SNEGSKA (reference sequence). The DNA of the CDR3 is TGCAGTGCTGGGATACTAGCCAGGTGGGCCTACAATGAGCAGTTCTTC. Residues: CSAGILARWAYNEQFF.

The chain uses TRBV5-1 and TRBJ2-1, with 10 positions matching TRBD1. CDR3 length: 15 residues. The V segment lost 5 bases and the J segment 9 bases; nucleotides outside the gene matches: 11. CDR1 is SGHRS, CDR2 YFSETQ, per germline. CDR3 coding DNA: TGCGCCAGCAGTCCGCGACAGGGGGCTCAGAGTGAGCAGTTCTTC. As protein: CASSPRQGAQSEQFF.

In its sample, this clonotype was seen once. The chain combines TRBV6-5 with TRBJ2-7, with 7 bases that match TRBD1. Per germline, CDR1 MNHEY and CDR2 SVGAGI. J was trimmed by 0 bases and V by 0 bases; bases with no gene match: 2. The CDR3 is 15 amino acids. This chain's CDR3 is CASSYSQGTSYEQYF. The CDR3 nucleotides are TGTGCCAGCAGTTACTCACAGGGGACCTCCTACGAGCAGTACTTC.

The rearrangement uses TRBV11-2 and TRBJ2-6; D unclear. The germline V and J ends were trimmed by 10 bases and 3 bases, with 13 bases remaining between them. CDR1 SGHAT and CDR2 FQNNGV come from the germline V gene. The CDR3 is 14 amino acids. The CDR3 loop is CATSRGFGANVLTF. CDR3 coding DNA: TGTGCCACCTCGAGAGGATTTGGGGCCAACGTCCTGACTTTC.

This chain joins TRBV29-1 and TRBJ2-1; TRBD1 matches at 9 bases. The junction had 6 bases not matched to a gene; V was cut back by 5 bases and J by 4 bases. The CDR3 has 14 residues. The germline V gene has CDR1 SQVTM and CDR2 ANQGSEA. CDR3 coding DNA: TGCAGCGTTAAACAGGGGGCCGGTTACAATGAGCAGTTCTTC. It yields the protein CSVKQGAGYNEQFF.

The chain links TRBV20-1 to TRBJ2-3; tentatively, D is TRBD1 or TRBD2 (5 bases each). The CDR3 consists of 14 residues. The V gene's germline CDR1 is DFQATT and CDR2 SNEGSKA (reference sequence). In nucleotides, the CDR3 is TGCAGCATAGGGACCCTAGTACTCACAGATACGCAGTATTTT. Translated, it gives CSIGTLVLTDTQYF.

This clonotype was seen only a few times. The CDR3 region has the DNA TGCGCCAGCAGCCAAGATCTTAAGAGCGGAGCCTACAATGAGCAGTTCTTC. It specifies CASSQDLKSGAYNEQFF. The chain uses TRBV4-1 and TRBJ2-1; D possibly corresponds to TRBD2 (5 bases). The CDR3 runs 17 residues. Trimming stripped 0 bases from V and 2 bases from J, with 14 bases between. The germline V gene encodes CDR1 MGHRA and CDR2 YSYEKL.

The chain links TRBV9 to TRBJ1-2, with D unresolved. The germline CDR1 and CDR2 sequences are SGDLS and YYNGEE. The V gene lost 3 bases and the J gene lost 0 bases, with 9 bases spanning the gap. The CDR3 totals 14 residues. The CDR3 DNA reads TGTGCCAGCAGCGCCGCTGCAACTAACTATGGCTACACCTTC. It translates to CASSAAATNYGYTF.

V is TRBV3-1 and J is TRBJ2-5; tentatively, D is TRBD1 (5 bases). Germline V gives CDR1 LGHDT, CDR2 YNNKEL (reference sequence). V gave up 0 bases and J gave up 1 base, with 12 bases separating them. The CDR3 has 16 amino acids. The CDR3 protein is CASSQDLGQIQETQYF. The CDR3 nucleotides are TGTGCCAGCAGCCAAGATTTGGGGCAAATCCAAGAGACCCAGTACTTC.

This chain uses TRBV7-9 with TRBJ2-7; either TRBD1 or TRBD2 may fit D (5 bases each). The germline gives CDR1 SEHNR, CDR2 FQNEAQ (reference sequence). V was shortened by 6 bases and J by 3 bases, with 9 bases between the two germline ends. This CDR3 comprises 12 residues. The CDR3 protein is CASRGVGYEQYF. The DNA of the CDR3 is TGTGCCAGCAGGGGGGTCGGCTACGAGCAGTACTTC.

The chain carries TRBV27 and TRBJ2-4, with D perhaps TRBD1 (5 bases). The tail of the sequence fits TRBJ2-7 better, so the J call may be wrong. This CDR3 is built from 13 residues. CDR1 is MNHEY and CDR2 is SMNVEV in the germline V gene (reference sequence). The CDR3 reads CASRHPGIYEQYF. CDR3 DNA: TGTGCCAGCAGGCACCCAGGGATCTACGAGCAGTACTTC.

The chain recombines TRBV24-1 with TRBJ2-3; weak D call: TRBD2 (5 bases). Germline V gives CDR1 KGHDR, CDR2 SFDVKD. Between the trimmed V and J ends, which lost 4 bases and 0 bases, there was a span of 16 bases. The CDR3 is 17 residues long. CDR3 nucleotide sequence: TGTGCCACCAGTGACGCTCGGGGATACTCTAGCACAGATACGCAGTATTTT. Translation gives CATSDARGYSSTDTQYF.

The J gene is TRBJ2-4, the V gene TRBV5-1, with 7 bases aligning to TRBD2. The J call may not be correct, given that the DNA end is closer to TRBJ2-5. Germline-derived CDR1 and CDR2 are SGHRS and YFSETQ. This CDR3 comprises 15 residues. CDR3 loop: CASSRSAGFQETQYF. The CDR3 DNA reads TGCGCCAGCAGCCGATCAGCGGGATTTCAAGAGACCCAGTACTTC.

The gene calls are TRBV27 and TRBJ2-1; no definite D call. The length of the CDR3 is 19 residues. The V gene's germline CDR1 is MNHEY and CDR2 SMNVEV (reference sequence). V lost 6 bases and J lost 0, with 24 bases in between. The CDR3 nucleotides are TGTGCCAGCAGCCGAATTACCGCTTATGGCTCCAGCTCCTACAATGAGCAGTTCTTC. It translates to CASSRITAYGSSSYNEQFF.

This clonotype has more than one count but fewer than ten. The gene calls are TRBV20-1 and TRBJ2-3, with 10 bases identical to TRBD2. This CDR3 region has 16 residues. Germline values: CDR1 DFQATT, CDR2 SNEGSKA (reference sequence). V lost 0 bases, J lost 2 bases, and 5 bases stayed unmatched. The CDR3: CSARDSLAGPTDTQYF. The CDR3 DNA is TGCAGTGCTAGAGATTCACTAGCGGGACCCACAGATACGCAGTATTTT.

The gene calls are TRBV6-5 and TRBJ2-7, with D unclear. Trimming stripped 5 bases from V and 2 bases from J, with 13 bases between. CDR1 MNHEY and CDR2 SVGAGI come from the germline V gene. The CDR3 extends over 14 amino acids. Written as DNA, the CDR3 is TGTGCCAGCAGTCCCTCGAGTACCGCCTACGAGCAGTACTTC. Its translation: CASSPSSTAYEQYF.

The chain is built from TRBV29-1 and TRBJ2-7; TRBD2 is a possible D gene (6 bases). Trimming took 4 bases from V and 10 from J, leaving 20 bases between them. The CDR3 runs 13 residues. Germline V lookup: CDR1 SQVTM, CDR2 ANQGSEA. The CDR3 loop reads CSVVPYTAGSQYF. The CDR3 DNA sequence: TGCAGCGTTGTACCATACACGGCGGGGTCCCAGTACTTC.

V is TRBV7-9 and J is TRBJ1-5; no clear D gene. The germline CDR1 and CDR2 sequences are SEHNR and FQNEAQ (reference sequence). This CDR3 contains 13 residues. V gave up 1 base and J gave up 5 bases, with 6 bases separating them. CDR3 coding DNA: TGTGCCAGCAGCTTAGAGCCCGATCAGCCCCAGCATTTT. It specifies CASSLEPDQPQHF. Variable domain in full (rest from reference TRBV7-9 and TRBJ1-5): DTGVSQNPRHKITKRGQNVTFRCDPISEHNRLYWYRQTLGQGPEFLTYFQNEAQLEKSRLLSDRFSAERPKGSFSTLEIQRTEQGDSAMYLCASSLEPDQPQHFGDGTRLSIL.

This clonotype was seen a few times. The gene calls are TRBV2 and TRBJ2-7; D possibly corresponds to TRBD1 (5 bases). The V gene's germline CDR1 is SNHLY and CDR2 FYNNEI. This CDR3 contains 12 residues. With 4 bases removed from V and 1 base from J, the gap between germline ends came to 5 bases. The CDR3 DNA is TGTGCCAGCAGTGGACAGTCCTACGAGCAGTACTTC. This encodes CASSGQSYEQYF.

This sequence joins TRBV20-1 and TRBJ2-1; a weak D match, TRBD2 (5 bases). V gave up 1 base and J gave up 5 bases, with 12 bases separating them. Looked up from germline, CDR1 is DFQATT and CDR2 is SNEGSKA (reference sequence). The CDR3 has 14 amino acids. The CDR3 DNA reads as TGCAGTGCTAGAGTATACGGGATTGACAATGAGCAGTTCTTC. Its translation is CSARVYGIDNEQFF.